The text below deals with one T cell receptor (beta chain). What it binds is not known. This record belongs to a study of Graves' ophthalmopathy and Graves' hyperthyroidism. The PBMCs were taken from roughly 10 ml of fresh peripheral blood. General observations from the study: Most clonotypes expanded in thyroid above 0.001 frequency were present in blood too. Ophthalmopathy was separated from stable hyperthyroidism by a 13-signature model with approximately 90% sensitivity and 81.08% specificity.

TCR beta CDR3 regions were amplified from RNA transcripts. A first-round RT-PCR used HTBI primers, followed by a second-round multiplex PCR. From the multiplex PCR reads, TCRdb called clonotypes with MiXCR, one entry per CDR3 protein. Among about 740,000 distinct CDR3 sequences listed, 40% were seen once. The germline V gene has CDR1 SQVTM and CDR2 ANQGSEA. Trimming stripped 4 bases from V and 7 bases from J, with 8 bases between. This CDR3 contains 12 residues. This chain links TRBV29-1 with TRBJ1-6; D might be TRBD1 (5 bases). Sample: peripheral blood. The TCR was taken from an adult man with Graves' ophthalmopathy. CDR3 in amino acids: CSVGQPNSPLHF. The DNA for the CDR3 is TGCAGCGTTGGACAGCCCAATTCACCCCTCCACTTT.